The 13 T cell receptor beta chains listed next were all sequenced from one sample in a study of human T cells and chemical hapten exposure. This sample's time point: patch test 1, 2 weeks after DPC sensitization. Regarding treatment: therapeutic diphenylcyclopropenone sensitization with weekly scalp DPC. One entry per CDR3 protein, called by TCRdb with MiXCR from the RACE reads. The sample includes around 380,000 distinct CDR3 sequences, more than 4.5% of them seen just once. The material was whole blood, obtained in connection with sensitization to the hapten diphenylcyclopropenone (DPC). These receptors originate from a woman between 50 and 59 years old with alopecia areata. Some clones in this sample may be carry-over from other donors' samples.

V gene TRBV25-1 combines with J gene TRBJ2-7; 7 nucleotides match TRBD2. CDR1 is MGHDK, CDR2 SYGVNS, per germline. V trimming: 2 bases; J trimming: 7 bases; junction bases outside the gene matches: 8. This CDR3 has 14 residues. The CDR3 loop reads CASSEGGRAGEQYF. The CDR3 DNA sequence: TGTGCCAGCAGTGAAGGAGGGAGGGCCGGGGAGCAGTACTTC.

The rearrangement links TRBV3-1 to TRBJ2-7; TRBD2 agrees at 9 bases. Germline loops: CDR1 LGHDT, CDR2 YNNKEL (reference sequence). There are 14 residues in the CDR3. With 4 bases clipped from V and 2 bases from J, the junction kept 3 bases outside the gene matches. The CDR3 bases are TGTGCCAGCAGCCTAGCGGGGGCGACCTACGAGCAGTACTTC. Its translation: CASSLAGATYEQYF.

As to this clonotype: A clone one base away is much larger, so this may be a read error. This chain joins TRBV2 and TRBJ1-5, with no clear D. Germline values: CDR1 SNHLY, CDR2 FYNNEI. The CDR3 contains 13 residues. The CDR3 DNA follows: TGTGCCAGCAGTGAAACCAGACATCAGCCCCTGCATTTT. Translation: CASSETRHQPLHF.

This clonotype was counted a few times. CDR3 nucleotides: TGCAGTGCTAGAGATCCCCTCAGCTCCTACAATGAGCAGTTCTTC. Translated: CSARDPLSSYNEQFF. This rearrangement joins TRBV20-1 to TRBJ2-1; D is undetermined. V lost 0 bases and J lost 0, with 9 bases in between. This CDR3 spans 15 amino acids. Germline V CDR1 and CDR2: DFQATT, SNEGSKA (reference sequence).

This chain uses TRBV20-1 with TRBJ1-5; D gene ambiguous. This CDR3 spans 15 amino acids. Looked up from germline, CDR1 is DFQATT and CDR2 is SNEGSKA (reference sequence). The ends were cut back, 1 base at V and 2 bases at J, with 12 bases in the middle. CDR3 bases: TGCAGTGCTAGAGTGGGAGGGAGTCGCAATCAGCCCCAGCATTTT. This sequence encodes CSARVGGSRNQPQHF.

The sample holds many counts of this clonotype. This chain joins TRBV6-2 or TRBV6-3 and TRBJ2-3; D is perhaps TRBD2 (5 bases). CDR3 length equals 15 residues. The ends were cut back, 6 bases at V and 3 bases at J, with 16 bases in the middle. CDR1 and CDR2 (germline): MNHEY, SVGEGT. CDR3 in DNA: TGTGCCAGCAGGCGGACTGTTGCCTTGACAGATACGCAGTATTTT. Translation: CASRRTVALTDTQYF.

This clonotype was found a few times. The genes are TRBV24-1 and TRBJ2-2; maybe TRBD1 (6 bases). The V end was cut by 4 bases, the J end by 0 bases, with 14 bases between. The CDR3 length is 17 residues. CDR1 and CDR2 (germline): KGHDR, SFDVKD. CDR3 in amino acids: CATSDHPTGPNTGELFF. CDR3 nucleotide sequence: TGTGCCACCAGTGACCACCCGACAGGTCCGAACACCGGGGAGCTGTTTTTT.

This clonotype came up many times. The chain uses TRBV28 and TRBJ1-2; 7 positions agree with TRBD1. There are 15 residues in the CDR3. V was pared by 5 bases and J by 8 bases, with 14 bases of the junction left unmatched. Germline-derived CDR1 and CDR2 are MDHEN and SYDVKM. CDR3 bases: TGTGCCAGCAGTCTTGGGTATCCAGGGGGAGGAGGCTACACCTTC. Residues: CASSLGYPGGGGYTF.

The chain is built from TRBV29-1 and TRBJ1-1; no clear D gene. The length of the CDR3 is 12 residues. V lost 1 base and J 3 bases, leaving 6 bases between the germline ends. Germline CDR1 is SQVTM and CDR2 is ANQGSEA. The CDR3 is CSVEGDYTEAFF. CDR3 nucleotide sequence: TGCAGCGTTGAAGGAGATTACACTGAAGCTTTCTTT.

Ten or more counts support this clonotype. The CDR3 DNA follows: TGCGCCAGCAGCTTGGACGGACTTTGGAACGAGCAGTACTTC. Protein product: CASSLDGLWNEQYF. This chain links TRBV5-1 with TRBJ2-7, with a possible D match to TRBD2 (5 bases). The CDR3 runs to 14 residues. V lost 0 bases, J lost 5 bases, and 12 bases lay in between. The germline V gene encodes CDR1 SGHRS and CDR2 YFSETQ.

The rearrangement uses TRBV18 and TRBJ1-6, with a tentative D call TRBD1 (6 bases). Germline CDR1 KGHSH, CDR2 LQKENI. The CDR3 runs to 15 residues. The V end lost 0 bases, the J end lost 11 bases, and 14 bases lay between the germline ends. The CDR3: CASSPPTGEGAPLHF. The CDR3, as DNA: TGTGCCAGCTCACCACCGACCGGGGAGGGGGCACCCCTCCACTTT.

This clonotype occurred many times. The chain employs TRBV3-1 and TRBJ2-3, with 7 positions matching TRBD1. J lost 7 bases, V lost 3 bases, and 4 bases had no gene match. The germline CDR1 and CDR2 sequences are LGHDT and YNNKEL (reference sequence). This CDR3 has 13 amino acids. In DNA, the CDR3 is TGTGCCAGCAGCCACCGGGACAGTAATACGCAGTATTTT. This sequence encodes CASSHRDSNTQYF.

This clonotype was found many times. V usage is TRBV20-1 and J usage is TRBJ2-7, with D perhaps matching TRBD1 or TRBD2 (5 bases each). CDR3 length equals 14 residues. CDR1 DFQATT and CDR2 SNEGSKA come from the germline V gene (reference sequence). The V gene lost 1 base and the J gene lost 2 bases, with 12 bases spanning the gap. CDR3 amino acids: CSARVGGGTYEQYF. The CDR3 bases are TGCAGTGCTAGAGTTGGTGGGGGTACCTACGAGCAGTACTTC.